Listed here are 9 T cell receptor beta chains from one sample, sequenced in a study of cytomegalovirus exposure and HLA in healthy donors (TCRdb year 2017). Receptor amplification or capture employed the immunoSEQ multiplex PCR assay. For the multiplex PCR, a mixture combining 60 forward primers for TCR Vbeta segments and 13 reverse primers for TCR Jbeta segments was used. Not all clones reach the TCRdb copy of this immuneACCESS table, which keeps in-frame sequences only. Checked studies attribute under half of the gap to unresolved V genes and leave the rest unexplained. The sample records around 130,000 clones, over 70% of which are singletons. The top ten clonotypes cover 2.9% of the sample. Source material: PBMCs. These receptors all stem from a woman aged 35 to 49 in good health and CMV-seropositive.

This clone was detected only a few times. The chain combines TRBV5-1 with TRBJ1-1; possibly TRBD1 for D (5 bases). CDR1 and CDR2 (germline): SGHRS, YFSETQ. The CDR3 is 13 residues long. V lost 6 bases to trimming and J lost 4 bases, with 13 bases between them. For the CDR3, the DNA is TGCGCCAGCAACCAGGGTTCTGGCACTGAAGCTTTCTTT. It is translated as CASNQGSGTEAFF.

The chain carries TRBV28 and TRBJ2-5, with TRBD2 matching over 8 bases. This CDR3 has 12 amino acids. Germline CDR1 MDHEN, CDR2 SYDVKM. V shed 9 bases and J 7 bases; nucleotides not matched to a gene: 7. The CDR3 DNA is TGTGCCAGTACCGGGGGGGGATGGACCCAGTACTTC. Its translation: CASTGGGWTQYF.

The table lists this clone with a few counts. J is TRBJ2-2 and V is TRBV7-2, with 8 bases lining up with TRBD1. Germline CDR1 is SGHTA and CDR2 is FQGNSA. Trimming at V came to 2 bases and at J to 1 base, leaving 3 bases not matched to a gene. The CDR3 totals 16 residues. CDR3 nucleotide sequence: TGTGCCAGCAGCTTAACCGGGACAGGGAACACCGGGGAGCTGTTTTTT. Amino acids: CASSLTGTGNTGELFF. Full variable domain (missing parts from reference TRBV7-2 and TRBJ2-2): GAGVSQSPSNKVTEKGKDVELRCDPISGHTALYWYRQSLGQGLEFLIYFQGNSAPDKSGLPSDRFSAERTGGSVSTLTIQRTQQEDSAVYLCASSLTGTGNTGELFFGEGSRLTVL.

This clone appeared a single time. The chain carries TRBV7-8 and TRBJ1-1; tentatively, D is TRBD1 (5 bases). The CDR3 extends over 14 amino acids. The germline V gene encodes CDR1 SGHVS and CDR2 FQNEAQ. Trimming stripped 5 bases from V and 2 bases from J, with 12 bases between. CDR3 bases: TGTGCCAGCAGCGACGACAGATTTAACACTGAAGCTTTCTTT. Amino acid sequence: CASSDDRFNTEAFF.

The rearrangement links TRBV5-1 to TRBJ1-1, with D maybe TRBD1 (5 bases). Trimming cost V 4 bases and J 2 bases, with 12 bases left between them. CDR3 length equals 14 residues. Per the germline V gene, CDR1 is SGHRS and CDR2 is YFSETQ. The CDR3: CASSATTVNTEAFF. For the CDR3, the DNA is TGCGCCAGCAGCGCCACGACAGTTAACACTGAAGCTTTCTTT.

This rearrangement joins TRBV6-5 to TRBJ1-2; D is perhaps TRBD1 (6 bases). In germline, CDR1 is MNHEY, CDR2 SVGAGI. The CDR3 is made up of 15 amino acids. V was pared by 0 bases and J by 1 base, with 9 bases between. The chain's CDR3 is CASSYSLQGNYGYTF. Here the CDR3 DNA reads TGTGCCAGCAGTTACTCCTTACAGGGTAACTATGGCTACACCTTC.

The chain carries TRBV7-2 and TRBJ1-2; D gene unclear. The CDR3 runs 15 residues. The V end was cut by 2 bases, the J end by 8 bases, with 18 bases between. CDR1 is SGHTA, CDR2 FQGNSA, per germline. CDR3 nucleotide sequence: TGTGCCAGCAGCTTACGCCCCCCAGACTCAGAGGGCTACACCTTC. Translating it yields CASSLRPPDSEGYTF. The full variable domain, with the rest looked up from reference TRBV7-2 and TRBJ1-2, is GAGVSQSPSNKVTEKGKDVELRCDPISGHTALYWYRQSLGQGLEFLIYFQGNSAPDKSGLPSDRFSAERTGGSVSTLTIQRTQQEDSAVYLCASSLRPPDSEGYTFGSGTRLTVV.

A few counts support this clone. The chain joins TRBV30 to TRBJ2-3, with TRBD1 matching over 7 bases. J lost 14 bases, V lost 2 bases, and 7 bases had no gene match. Looked up from germline, CDR1 is GTSNPN and CDR2 is SVGIG (reference sequence). The CDR3 has 11 residues. CDR3 nucleotides: TGTGCCTGGAGTAATCCGGGACAGCCGTATTTT. It is translated as CAWSNPGQPYF.

The J gene is TRBJ1-1, the V gene TRBV9, with TRBD1 as a possible D gene (5 bases). The germline gives CDR1 SGDLS, CDR2 YYNGEE. This CDR3 comprises 15 residues. V was shortened by 0 bases and J by 0 bases, with 9 bases between the two germline ends. The CDR3 loop is CASSVGDRLNTEAFF. The CDR3 nucleotides are TGTGCCAGCAGCGTAGGAGACAGATTGAACACTGAAGCTTTCTTT.